Shown below are 2 T cell receptor beta chains from a single sample sequenced in a study of CD8 T cells in Susac syndrome. RNA, at roughly 0.45 to 1 ug, was reverse transcribed with random hexamers. TCRdb reprocessed the immunoSEQ multiplex PCR reads via MiXCR and lists one record per CDR3 protein. The table has about 200,000 distinct CDR3 sequences, roughly 94% seen once; the top ten hold about 0.1%. Sequenced material: CD4+ T cells from PBMCs. These receptors originate from a human donor in good health.

The genes are TRBV3-1 and TRBJ2-5, with D maybe TRBD2 (6 bases). CDR3 length equals 16 residues. Germline-derived CDR1 and CDR2 are LGHDT and YNNKEL (reference sequence). V was shortened by 3 bases and J by 1 base, with 15 bases between the two germline ends. Written as DNA, the CDR3 is TGTGCCAGCAGCCACCCTTCCGTAGCGGCCCAAGAGACCCAGTACTTC. Amino acid sequence: CASSHPSVAAQETQYF.

This chain links TRBV12-3 or TRBV12-4 with TRBJ2-1, with 9 bases aligning to TRBD2. The CDR3 has 14 amino acids. Trimming cost V 3 bases and J 9 bases; bases outside gene matches: 6. CDR3 coding DNA: TGTGCCAGCAGTTTGGTAGCGGGAGACGGTGAGCAGTTCTTC. Translated, it gives CASSLVAGDGEQFF.